These T cell receptor beta chains were read from a single sample in a study of T cell repertoires in cytomegalovirus infection. TCRdb reprocessed the reads with MiXCR, giving one entry per CDR3 protein. The table has around 340,000 distinct CDR3 sequences, almost 30% seen once; the top ten hold over 15%. Their recognized antigens are unknown. Here the sequenced sample was cultured PBMCs, taken from culture after CMV antigen stimulation. Receptors originate from a human donor in good health (CMV status not recorded). Some clones in this sample may be carry-over from other donors' samples. Each CDR3 is given with its conserved first and last residue. D genes are given only for firm matches. Rows give clone size only sometimes, using once, few, many, or a class for an expanded clone.

clone size	V gene	D gene	J gene	CDR3 DNA	CDR3 protein
.	TRBV6-1	.	TRBJ2-3	TGTGCCAGCAGGTCAACCACAGATACGCAGTATTTT	CASRSTTDTQYF
.	TRBV3-1	TRBD1	TRBJ1-1	TGTGCCAGCAGCCAAGAGTCGACAGGGACTGAAGCTTTCTTT	CASSQESTGTEAFF
.	TRBV12-3/TRBV12-4	TRBD1	TRBJ1-6	TGTGCCAGCAGTTTAGCAGGGACAGGGGGTTCACCCCTCCACTTT	CASSLAGTGGSPLHF
.	TRBV7-9	.	TRBJ1-1	TGTGCCAGCAGCTTACCGGAAGGCGCTGAAGCTTTCTTT	CASSLPEGAEAFF
few	TRBV6-6	.	TRBJ1-4	TGTGCCAGCAGCTACCGGGAGAATGAAAAACTGTTTTTT	CASSYRENEKLFF
few	TRBV19	TRBD1	TRBJ2-2	TGTGCCATCGGACAGGAGAACACCGGGGAGCTGTTTTTT	CAIGQENTGELFF
few	TRBV7-4	TRBD1	TRBJ2-7	TGTGCCAGCAGCTTGACAGGGGTGACCTACGAGCAGTACTTC	CASSLTGVTYEQYF
few	TRBV6-2/TRBV6-3	TRBD1	TRBJ1-1	TGTGCCAGCACCCAGAGGGACAGGGTAAAAGCTTTCTTT	CASTQRDRVKAFF
.	TRBV6-1	TRBD1	TRBJ1-5	TGTGCCAGCACCCACAGGGGCAGCAATCAGCCCCAGCATTTT	CASTHRGSNQPQHF
few	TRBV19	TRBD1	TRBJ1-1	TGTGCCAGTAGTCGACGAAACAGGGGAAAGACTGAAGCTTTCTTT	CASSRRNRGKTEAFF
.	TRBV12-3/TRBV12-4	TRBD2	TRBJ2-1	TGTGCCAGCAGTCCGACTAGCGGGATCGACAATGAGCAGTTCTTC	CASSPTSGIDNEQFF
once	TRBV7-9	.	TRBJ2-1	TGTGCCAGCAGCCGGACCTACAATGAGCAGTTCTTC	CASSRTYNEQFF
.	TRBV9	.	TRBJ1-1	TGTGCCAGCAGCGTAGAATTGAACACTGAAGCTTTCTTT	CASSVELNTEAFF
.	TRBV7-2	.	TRBJ1-2	TGTGCCAGCAGTAGTGCGGCTGGCTACACCTTC	CASSSAAGYTF
.	TRBV7-6	TRBD1	TRBJ1-4	TGTGCCAGCGGGACAGGGGAAAAACTGTTTTTT	CASGTGEKLFF
.	TRBV27	.	TRBJ2-3	TGTGCCAGCAGTTTTGATTTACCAGATACGCAGTATTTT	CASSFDLPDTQYF
few	TRBV19	.	TRBJ2-6	TGTGCCAGTAGTACCGGGACGGGACTCTCTGGGGCCAACGTCCTGACTTTC	CASSTGTGLSGANVLTF
few	TRBV6-1	TRBD1	TRBJ1-1	TGTGCCAGCAGTGAATCCCCAGGGGGGCGAGCTTTCTTT	CASSESPGGRAFF
.	TRBV29-1	.	TRBJ1-1	TGCAGCGTTGCGGGGCAGCGGAACACTGAAGCTTTCTTT	CSVAGQRNTEAFF
.	TRBV28	.	TRBJ2-5	TGTGCCAGCAGTTCTCCCCGGGGGGCAGGAGTCAACCAAGAGACCCAGTACTTC	CASSSPRGAGVNQETQYF
.	TRBV4-1	.	TRBJ1-4	TGCGCCAGCAGCCAAGTCGGATTAGAAAAACTGTTTTTT	CASSQVGLEKLFF
few	TRBV5-4	.	TRBJ1-2	TGTGCCAGCAGCCCCGTAGGTTACGGCTACACCTTC	CASSPVGYGYTF
.	TRBV20-1	.	TRBJ2-1	TGCAGTGCTAGAGGAGAGGGGGGCTACAATGAGCAGTTCTTC	CSARGEGGYNEQFF
.	TRBV19	.	TRBJ2-2	TGTGCCAGTAGTTCCCCGGCGCCCGCGGGGGAGCTGTTTTTT	CASSSPAPAGELFF
.	TRBV10-3	.	TRBJ2-1	TGTGCCATCATGAATGAGCGGGCTTACAATGAGCAGTTCTTC	CAIMNERAYNEQFF
.	TRBV12-3/TRBV12-4	TRBD2	TRBJ2-5	TGTGCCAGCACTCCAGGGAGCGGGGGGGCCGTGGAGACCCAGTACTTC	CASTPGSGGAVETQYF
.	TRBV6-6	.	TRBJ1-3	TGTGCCAGCAGTCCGACGCAGTACTCTGGAAACACCATATATTTT	CASSPTQYSGNTIYF
.	TRBV20-1	TRBD1	TRBJ2-1	TGCAGTGCTAGAGGGACAGGGAGCTCCTACAATGAGCAGTTCTTC	CSARGTGSSYNEQFF
few	TRBV7-6	TRBD1	TRBJ1-6	TGTGCCAGCAGCTCTACCCGGTTGCAGGGGGAGGATTCACCCCTCCACTTT	CASSSTRLQGEDSPLHF
.	TRBV5-1	TRBD1	TRBJ2-3	TGCGCCAGCAGCTTGGTTGGACAGGGCCCAGATACGCAGTATTTT	CASSLVGQGPDTQYF